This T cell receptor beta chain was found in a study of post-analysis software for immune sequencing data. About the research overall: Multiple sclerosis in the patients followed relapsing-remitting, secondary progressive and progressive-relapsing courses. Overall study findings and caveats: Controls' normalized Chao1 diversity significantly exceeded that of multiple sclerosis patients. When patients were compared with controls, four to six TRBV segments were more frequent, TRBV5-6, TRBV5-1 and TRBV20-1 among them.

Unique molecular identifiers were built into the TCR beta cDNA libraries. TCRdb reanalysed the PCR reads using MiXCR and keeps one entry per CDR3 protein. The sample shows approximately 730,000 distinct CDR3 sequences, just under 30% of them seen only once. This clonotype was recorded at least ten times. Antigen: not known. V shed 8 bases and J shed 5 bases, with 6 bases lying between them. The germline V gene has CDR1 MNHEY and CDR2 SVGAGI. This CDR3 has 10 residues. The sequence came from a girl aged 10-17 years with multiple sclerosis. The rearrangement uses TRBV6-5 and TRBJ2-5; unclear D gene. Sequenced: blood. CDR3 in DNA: TGTGCCAGCGGCTGGGAGACCCAGTACTTC. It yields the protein CASGWETQYF.